This entry concerns a single T cell receptor beta chain. Germline trimming cut 7 bases from V and 10 bases from J; bases unmatched to any gene: 5. The CDR3 contains 13 residues. This sample is drawn from a study of blood T cell repertoires in COVID-19. Study-wide context: Acute and convalescent COVID-19 specimens originated in the United States, Italy and Spain. PBMCs, B-cell-depleted T cells, or T cells were the source of the cDNA or gDNA that made up the material.

In the source study's methods: Researchers report that nucleated cell counts were estimated from reference gene primer amplification. Generated by immunoSEQ multiplex PCR, the TCRdb table keeps only in-frame clones and is missing some. The DNA was the basis for D and trimming; V, J and clone size are from that table. The table has roughly 78,000 clones, roughly 86% seen once. The chain is built from TRBV12-3 or TRBV12-4 and TRBJ2-1; 12 positions match TRBD2. The material sequenced was peripheral blood. The source is a woman in her sixties with acute or convalescent COVID-19. The CDR3: CASTTSGRYEQFF. The DNA of the CDR3 is TGTGCCAGCACTACTAGCGGGAGGTACGAGCAGTTCTTC.